This T cell receptor beta chain was identified during a study of T cell responses to AZD1222 COVID-19 vaccine. V lost 8 bases and J lost 6; bases outside the gene matches: 15. The CDR3 consists of 15 residues. Germline assignment: CDR1 MNHEY and CDR2 SVGAGI. As to this clone: Its antigen remains unidentified.

TCRdb's table, derived via immunoSEQ multiplex PCR, lists solely in-frame clones and lacks some. The sample shows roughly 120,000 clones, around 87% of them seen only once. General study results and limits: Donors were mostly white British, more females; clonal diversity possibly underestimated. Spike-specific TCR breadth and depth rose after two AZD1222 doses.

The source material was peripheral blood, sampled on day 0 of AZD1222 vaccination. The chain uses TRBV6-5 and TRBJ1-2; 7 positions match TRBD1. The receptor's source is an adult in good health. CDR3 coding DNA: TGTGCCAGCTCAAATACAATTACAGGGGCCCATGGCTACACCTTC. Translating it yields CASSNTITGAHGYTF.